A selection of T cell receptor beta chains follows, all from one sample in a study of shared clonotypes between healthy human individuals. Assay: immunoSEQ multiplex PCR; the TCRdb copy retains only in-frame clones and omits some. The data hold some 1 million clones, with around 76% observed a single time. The sample consisted of memory CD4+ T cells sorted from blood. The receptors shown here come from a man aged 18 to 29 in good health. The CDR3 runs from the conserved cysteine through the conserved F or W. The order of the fields is clone size, J gene, D gene, V gene, CDR3 length, CDR3 protein, CDR3 DNA. The D gene is left open where the match is weak. The size of a clone is reported for some rows only, either as once, few or many, or as a class for expanded clones.

NA,TRBJ2-1,TRBD2,TRBV29-1,15,CSVEDPSGRRNEQFF,TGCAGCGTTGAAGACCCTAGCGGGAGGCGAAATGAGCAGTTCTTC
few,TRBJ2-3,NA,TRBV6-5,13,CASSPDTGDTQYF,TGTGCCAGCAGCCCGGACACCGGAGATACGCAGTATTTT
many,TRBJ1-1,TRBD1,TRBV10-3,14,CAISESGGGTEAFF,TGTGCCATCAGTGAGTCAGGGGGCGGCACTGAAGCTTTCTTT
NA,TRBJ2-4,NA,TRBV5-8,14,CASSLDGPTNIQYF,TGTGCCAGCAGCTTAGATGGGCCGACAAACATTCAGTACTTC
few,TRBJ2-3,TRBD2,TRBV4-2,20,CASSQENWLAGDPGPDTQYF,TGTGCCAGCAGCCAAGAAAATTGGCTAGCGGGTGATCCCGGGCCAGATACGCAGTATTTT
NA,TRBJ2-7,NA,TRBV5-6,14,CASSLLGKTYEQYF,TGTGCCAGCAGCTTGCTGGGGAAGACCTACGAGCAGTACTTC
NA,TRBJ2-5,NA,TRBV11-2,13,CASSLAFVETQYF,TGTGCCAGCAGCTTAGCGTTCGTGGAGACCCAGTACTTC
NA,TRBJ2-3,NA,TRBV4-3,15,CASSQASRSADTQYF,TGCGCCAGCAGCCAAGCCTCTCGTTCCGCAGATACGCAGTATTTT
many,TRBJ1-3,NA,TRBV11-2,13,CASSLSSGNTIYF,TGTGCCAGCAGCTTAAGCTCTGGAAACACCATATATTTT
NA,TRBJ2-5,TRBD2,TRBV2,15,CASIIGLAGAGTQYF,TGTGCCAGCATTATAGGACTAGCGGGGGCCGGGACCCAGTACTTC
NA,TRBJ2-5,NA,TRBV28,12,CASSLSVPLLYF,TGTGCCAGCAGTTTATCTGTCCCGTTACTGTACTTC
NA,TRBJ1-6,NA,TRBV12-5,13,CASGNPYNSPLHF,TGTGCTAGTGGCAATCCCTATAATTCACCCCTCCACTTT
NA,TRBJ1-2,NA,TRBV27,13,CASSLKGRGGYTF,TGTGCCAGCAGTTTGAAGGGGAGGGGCGGCTACACCTTC
NA,TRBJ1-4,NA,TRBV5-4,13,CASSLSGNEKLFF,TGTGCCAGCAGCTTAAGCGGAAATGAAAAACTGTTTTTT